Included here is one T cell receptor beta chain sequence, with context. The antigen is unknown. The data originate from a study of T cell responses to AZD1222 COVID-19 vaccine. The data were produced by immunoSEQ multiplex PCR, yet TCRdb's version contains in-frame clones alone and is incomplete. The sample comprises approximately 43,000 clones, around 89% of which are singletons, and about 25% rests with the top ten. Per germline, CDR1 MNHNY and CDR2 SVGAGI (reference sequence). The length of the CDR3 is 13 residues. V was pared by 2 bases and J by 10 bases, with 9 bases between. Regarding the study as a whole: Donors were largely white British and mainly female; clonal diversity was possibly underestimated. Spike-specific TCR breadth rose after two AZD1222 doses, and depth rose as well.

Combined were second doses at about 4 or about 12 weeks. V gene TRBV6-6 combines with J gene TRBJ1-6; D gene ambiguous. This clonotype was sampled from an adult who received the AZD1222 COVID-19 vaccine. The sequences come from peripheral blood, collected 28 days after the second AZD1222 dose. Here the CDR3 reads CASSYGVSSPLHF. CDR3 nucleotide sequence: TGTGCCAGCAGTTACGGGGTGTCCTCACCCCTCCACTTT.